Shown below are 20 T cell receptor beta chains from a single sample sequenced in a study of shared T cell receptors in the human thymus. Libraries were prepared by immunoSEQ multiplex PCR; TCRdb keeps only in-frame clonotypes and omits some of them. The table records about 540,000 clones, approximately 78% of them present only once. The same specimen was also included in a second study, on human thymus T cells.

Sample: thymocytes. These receptors originate from a boy younger than two with a congenital heart defect.

V gene TRBV5-8 combines with J gene TRBJ1-2; D is perhaps TRBD1 (6 bases). The V gene's germline CDR1 is SGHTS and CDR2 YDEGEE. V was trimmed by 1 base and J by 5 bases, leaving 12 bases between them. This CDR3 region has 14 residues. This CDR3 is CASSLRGRVYGYTF. The CDR3 nucleotides read TGTGCCAGCAGCTTGAGGGGGAGAGTTTATGGCTACACCTTC.

The rearrangement uses TRBV6-5 and TRBJ1-5; tentatively, D is TRBD1 (6 bases). The CDR3 is 13 amino acids. Trimming left V 6 bases short and J 5 bases short, with 11 bases between. Germline-derived CDR1 and CDR2 are MNHEY and SVGAGI. The CDR3 spells CASSPGQYQPQHF. The CDR3 nucleotides read TGTGCCAGCAGCCCAGGACAGTATCAGCCCCAGCATTTT.

The chain couples TRBV5-3 to TRBJ2-7; TRBD1 matches 7 bases. TRBV5-3 is identified as an open reading frame with a role that is uncertain. The trim removed 4 bases at V and 3 bases at J, leaving 13 bases unmatched. The length of the CDR3 is 16 residues. For the CDR3, the DNA is TGTGCCAGAAGCCATGACCGGGACAGTAACGACTACGAGCAGTACTTC. It translates to CARSHDRDSNDYEQYF.

The rearrangement uses TRBV5-1 and TRBJ2-7, with 8 bases aligning to TRBD1. CDR1 and CDR2 from the germline V gene are SGHRS and YFSETQ. The junction had 18 bases not matched to a gene; V was cut back by 5 bases and J by 5 bases. This CDR3 spans 17 amino acids. DNA of the CDR3: TGCGCCAGCAGGTTTTCCTACTGCCCAGACAGGGGCAACGAGCAGTACTTC. The encoded protein is CASRFSYCPDRGNEQYF.

J is TRBJ2-1 and V is TRBV7-2; TRBD2 matches at 8 bases. Germline V gene lookup returns CDR1 SGHTA and CDR2 FQGNSA. The CDR3 extends over 16 amino acids. The J segment lost 0 bases and the V segment lost 3 bases, leaving 4 bases of the junction unmatched. As DNA, the CDR3 is TGTGCCAGCAGCTTTGAAAGCGGGAGCTCCTACAATGAGCAGTTCTTC. It specifies CASSFESGSSYNEQFF.

This sequence joins TRBV15 and TRBJ1-5; TRBD1 agrees at 7 bases. This CDR3 has 16 amino acids. CDR1 LNHNV and CDR2 YYDKDF come from the germline V gene (reference sequence). The junction had 9 bases not matched to a gene; V was cut back by 3 bases and J by 4 bases. CDR3 bases: TGTGCCACCAGCAGGCCCACAGGGGAGATTAATCAGCCCCAGCATTTT. Translated, it gives CATSRPTGEINQPQHF.

V is TRBV4-1 and J is TRBJ2-2; 14 bases are shared with TRBD2. Germline values: CDR1 MGHRA, CDR2 YSYEKL. The V segment lost 3 bases and the J segment 0 bases; nucleotides outside the gene matches: 3. The CDR3 runs 18 residues. The CDR3 region has the DNA TGCGCCAGCAGCCAGGGACTAGCGGGAGTCCCGAACACCGGGGAGCTGTTTTTT. This sequence encodes CASSQGLAGVPNTGELFF.

The gene calls are TRBV15 and TRBJ2-4; the D is unclear. The CDR3 is 16 amino acids. In germline, CDR1 is LNHNV, CDR2 YYDKDF (reference sequence). V was pared by 1 base and J by 0 bases, with 10 bases between. The CDR3 region has the DNA TGTGCCACCAGCAGAGGACTTGCCCTAGCCAAAAACATTCAGTACTTC. It specifies CATSRGLALAKNIQYF.

The chain recombines TRBV11-1 with TRBJ2-7; 7 bases match TRBD2. This CDR3 is 16 amino acids long. V lost 4 bases and J lost 5; bases outside the gene matches: 14. Looked up from germline, CDR1 is SGHAT and CDR2 is FQDESV (reference sequence). CDR3 loop: CASSSRSGGSRHEQYF. For the CDR3, the DNA is TGTGCCAGCAGCTCCAGAAGTGGCGGGAGTCGACACGAGCAGTACTTC.

This chain connects TRBV4-3 to TRBJ2-1; 10 bases are shared with TRBD1. CDR3 length equals 14 residues. The germline CDR1 and CDR2 sequences are LGHNA and YSLEER. The V gene end was trimmed by 2 bases and the J gene end by 6 bases; junction bases not matched to a gene: 1. The CDR3: CASSQRTGGNEQFF. CDR3 sequence (DNA): TGCGCCAGCAGCCAACGGACAGGGGGCAATGAGCAGTTCTTC.

This chain joins TRBV11-3 and TRBJ2-5; D is unclear. The CDR3 length is 13 residues. The germline gives CDR1 SGHNT, CDR2 YENEEA. Between the trimmed V and J ends, which lost 1 base and 3 bases, there was a span of 6 bases. The CDR3 sequence: CASSLGPEETQYF. The CDR3 DNA is TGTGCCAGCAGCTTAGGCCCGGAAGAGACCCAGTACTTC.

The chain recombines TRBV5-6 with TRBJ2-3; D is ambiguous. Per the germline V gene, CDR1 is SGHDT and CDR2 is YYEEEE. V was trimmed by 0 bases and J by 6 bases, leaving 8 bases between them. CDR3 length: 13 residues. CDR3 DNA: TGTGCCAGCAGCTTGGGCTATTCCGATACGCAGTATTTT. It specifies CASSLGYSDTQYF. The whole variable domain, remainder taken from reference TRBV5-6 and TRBJ2-3, is DAGVTQSPTHLIKTRGQQVTLRCSPKSGHDTVSWYQQALGQGPQFIFQYYEEEERQRGNFPDRFSGHQFPNYSSELNVNALLLGDSALYLCASSLGYSDTQYFGPGTRLTVL.

The chain has TRBV4-1 and TRBJ2-7; D possibly corresponds to TRBD1 (5 bases). Between the trimmed V and J ends, which lost 1 base and 5 bases, there was a span of 15 bases. The CDR3 totals 15 residues. CDR1 is MGHRA and CDR2 is YSYEKL in the germline V gene. The CDR3 spells CASSQGFPSGHEQYF. For the CDR3, the DNA is TGCGCCAGCAGCCAAGGCTTCCCCTCAGGGCACGAGCAGTACTTC.

The V call is TRBV29-1, the J call TRBJ2-7, with a possible D match to TRBD2 (5 bases). CDR1 and CDR2 from the germline V gene are SQVTM and ANQGSEA. The V and J ends lost 4 bases and 4 bases respectively, with 8 bases between them. The CDR3 is 11 amino acids. The CDR3 bases are TGCAGCGTTGCACTAGGGTACGAGCAGTACTTC. This gives the protein CSVALGYEQYF.

The rearrangement joins TRBV7-2 to TRBJ2-2; 10 positions match TRBD2. The CDR3 is 18 amino acids. V shed 4 bases, J shed 5 bases, and the junction held 13 bases outside the gene matches. The germline CDR1 and CDR2 sequences are SGHTA and FQGNSA. The CDR3 reads CASSWKGASGSLTGELFF. DNA of the CDR3: TGTGCCAGCAGCTGGAAGGGGGCTAGCGGGAGCTTGACCGGGGAGCTGTTTTTT.

Only one count was recorded for this clone. The chain links TRBV23-1 to TRBJ1-2; D remains ambiguous. TRBV23-1 is assigned to the ORF class and has an uncertain function. V was pared by 8 bases and J by 9 bases, with 7 bases between. This CDR3 contains 9 residues. Here the CDR3 reads CASRCRYTF. In DNA, the CDR3 is TGCGCCAGCCGGTGCCGCTACACCTTC.

This chain links TRBV11-2 with TRBJ1-2, with a possible D match to TRBD1 (5 bases). V lost 1 base to trimming and J lost 3 bases, with 15 bases between them. CDR3 length equals 16 residues. CDR1 SGHAT and CDR2 FQNNGV come from the germline V gene. The CDR3 sequence is CASSLVGRDSYYGYTF. The CDR3 DNA is TGTGCCAGCAGCTTAGTAGGACGGGACTCCTACTATGGCTACACCTTC.

The chain links TRBV2 to TRBJ1-1, with a tentative D call TRBD1 (6 bases). Germline V gene lookup returns CDR1 SNHLY and CDR2 FYNNEI. Trimming cost V 2 bases and J 0 bases, with 16 bases left between them. This CDR3 spans 17 amino acids. The CDR3: CASSEFPSDSMNTEAFF. The CDR3 region has the DNA TGTGCCAGCAGTGAATTTCCTTCGGACAGCATGAACACTGAAGCTTTCTTT.

The rearrangement uses TRBV4-1 and TRBJ2-7, with 8 bases identical to TRBD1. The CDR3 has 18 amino acids. CDR1 and CDR2 (germline): MGHRA, YSYEKL. The V segment lost 1 base and the J segment 1 base; nucleotides outside the gene matches: 12. The CDR3 loop is CASSQAGPTWDRSYEQYF. The CDR3 bases are TGCGCCAGCAGCCAAGCTGGACCTACTTGGGACAGGTCCTACGAGCAGTACTTC.

The chain has TRBV29-1 and TRBJ2-2, with TRBD1 matching over 8 bases. The CDR3 is 15 amino acids. V lost 7 bases, J lost 2 bases, and 9 bases stayed unmatched. Germline values: CDR1 SQVTM, CDR2 ANQGSEA. The CDR3 is CSGIHRGDNTGELFF. CDR3 in DNA: TGCAGCGGAATCCACAGGGGGGACAACACCGGGGAGCTGTTTTTT.